A selection of T cell receptor beta chains follows, all from one sample in a study of identical twins. TCRdb used MiXCR to reprocess the 5' RACE reads, holding one entry per CDR3 protein. The sample contains hundreds of thousands of distinct CDR3 sequences, about 20% of which appear only once. These same records also appear under a second study, on T cells expressing NK-cell markers.

Sequenced material: PBMCs. The receptors were gathered from a young woman in good health. Both conserved end residues are part of each CDR3. A D gene is named only where the DNA matches it firmly. Clone size is given for some rows only: seen once, a few or many times, or a class if the clone is expanded.

J gene,V gene,D gene,clone size,CDR3 DNA,CDR3 protein
TRBJ2-1,TRBV5-1,TRBD2,NA,TGCGCCAGCAGGGGGGGACTAGCGGGAGACTACAATGAGCAGTTCTTC,CASRGGLAGDYNEQFF
TRBJ2-7,TRBV20-1,TRBD2,few,TGCAGTGCTTTCTTCCCGGGACTAGCGGATTACGAGCAGTACTTC,CSAFFPGLADYEQYF
TRBJ2-7,TRBV25-1,TRBD1,many,TGTGCCAGCAGCCGGGGACAGGGCTCCTACGAGCAGTACTTC,CASSRGQGSYEQYF
TRBJ2-7,TRBV2,TRBD1,NA,TGTGCCAGCGGGGGGACAGGGTTCGCCTACGAGCAGTACTTC,CASGGTGFAYEQYF
TRBJ1-1,TRBV4-3,NA,few,TGCGCCAGCCTGGAGCTACTAGGGAAGAACACTGAAGCTTTCTTT,CASLELLGKNTEAFF
TRBJ2-4,TRBV7-6,NA,NA,TGTGCCAGCAGCTTAGCGGGAGGCTATCAGTACTTC,CASSLAGGYQYF
TRBJ2-3,TRBV6-1,NA,NA,TGTGCCAGCAAAAATGTTCGGGCCTCAGATACGCAGTATTTT,CASKNVRASDTQYF
TRBJ2-3,TRBV14,NA,once,TGTGCCAGCAGCCAAGAGTTTGGAATGGATACGCAGTATTTT,CASSQEFGMDTQYF
TRBJ2-1,TRBV20-1,NA,NA,TGCAGTGCTAGAGATCTCGAGGACGCCGACAATGAGCAGTTCTTC,CSARDLEDADNEQFF
TRBJ1-1,TRBV9,NA,NA,TGTGCCAGCAGCCCAGGGTTGGGGGCCTGGAACACTGAAGCTTTCTTT,CASSPGLGAWNTEAFF
TRBJ2-1,TRBV6-2/TRBV6-3,NA,NA,TGTGCCAGCAGTTACGATTTTGGAAGGGTCCTACGGTACAATGAGCAGTTCTTC,CASSYDFGRVLRYNEQFF
TRBJ2-7,TRBV5-5,NA,few,TGTGCCAGCAGCTTGTCGACTAGCTCCTACGAGCAGTACTTC,CASSLSTSSYEQYF
TRBJ2-2,TRBV5-5,NA,few,TGTGCCAGCAGCTTGGTTGGACTGATGACCGGGGAGCTGTTTTTT,CASSLVGLMTGELFF
TRBJ1-6,TRBV6-1,TRBD1,few,TGTGCCAGCAAGGGACAGAATAATTCACCCCTCCACTTT,CASKGQNNSPLHF
TRBJ2-1,TRBV20-1,NA,few,TGCAGTGCTAGAGATCGGTGGAGGGGGCAAGGAAACAATGAGCAGTTCTTC,CSARDRWRGQGNNEQFF
TRBJ2-1,TRBV20-1,TRBD2,few,TGCAGTGCTCAGATAGCGGGAGGGCCCGACAATGAGCAGTTCTTC,CSAQIAGGPDNEQFF
TRBJ2-7,TRBV6-6,NA,few,TGTGCCAGCAGTTTCCTGCGAGGAGGCGAGCAGTACTTC,CASSFLRGGEQYF
TRBJ2-7,TRBV25-1,NA,few,TGTGCCAGCAGTGCCCTCGGGGGTGGCCTTTACGAGCAGTACTTC,CASSALGGGLYEQYF
TRBJ1-5,TRBV15,NA,few,TGTGCCACCAGCAGCCAGGGGCGGAGAATTTATAGCAATCAGCCCCAGCATTTT,CATSSQGRRIYSNQPQHF
TRBJ2-3,TRBV6-5,TRBD1,few,TGTGCCAGCAGTTCACCGAATCGACAGGGGGTGGATACGCAGTATTTT,CASSSPNRQGVDTQYF
TRBJ1-2,TRBV12-3/TRBV12-4,NA,few,TGTGCCAGCAGTTTAGCCGGCTTAGCTAACTATGGCTACACCTTC,CASSLAGLANYGYTF
TRBJ2-5,TRBV29-1,TRBD2,NA,TGCAGCGGGGCTAGCGGAGAGACCCAGTACTTC,CSGASGETQYF
TRBJ2-1,TRBV15,NA,NA,TGTGCCACGACTGGAGGTCTCCTGGCCTACAATGAGCAGTTCTTC,CATTGGLLAYNEQFF
TRBJ2-1,TRBV7-6,NA,NA,TGTGCCAGCGCGGGAACTAGCTCCTACAATGAGCAGTTCTTC,CASAGTSSYNEQFF
TRBJ2-1,TRBV6-5,NA,NA,TGTGCCAGCAGTTACCAGGACTTCCGCTCCTACAATGAGCAGTTCTTC,CASSYQDFRSYNEQFF
TRBJ2-3,TRBV6-2/TRBV6-3,NA,NA,TGTGCCAGCAGTTACTCTATTAGCACAGATACGCAGTATTTT,CASSYSISTDTQYF
TRBJ2-1,TRBV5-4,NA,few,TGTGCCAGCAGCTTGGTCGGGCGGGCGGCCGGTAGGGTCTTC,CASSLVGRAAGRVF
TRBJ2-1,TRBV7-2,NA,NA,TGTGCCAGCACCTTGACTGGGGGCAGCCTTTACAATGAGCAGTTCTTC,CASTLTGGSLYNEQFF
TRBJ1-1,TRBV20-1,TRBD1,many,TGCAGTGCTTCGGACAGGGACACTGAAGCTTTCTTT,CSASDRDTEAFF
TRBJ2-2,TRBV2,NA,few,TGTGCCAGCAGGGTCTTATACGACGGGGAGCTGTTTTTT,CASRVLYDGELFF
TRBJ2-7,TRBV7-8,TRBD2,few,TGTGCCAGCAGCTTATACCGGATGGGGGGGACCTACGAGCAGTACTTC,CASSLYRMGGTYEQYF
TRBJ2-7,TRBV5-6,NA,few,TGTGCCAGCAGCCTACAGGGATTCGTCTACGAGCAGTACTTC,CASSLQGFVYEQYF
TRBJ1-2,TRBV5-1,NA,few,TGCGCCAGCAGCTTGGGGGGGACCTCTTATGGCTACACCTTC,CASSLGGTSYGYTF
TRBJ1-1,TRBV5-5,NA,few,TGTGCCAGCAGCCTCCCGCCAGGGAGAAACACTGAAGCTTTCTTT,CASSLPPGRNTEAFF
TRBJ1-4,TRBV12-3/TRBV12-4,TRBD1,few,TGTGCCAGCAGTCTCGGACAGGTTTCTGAAAAACTGTTTTTT,CASSLGQVSEKLFF
TRBJ2-7,TRBV7-3,NA,NA,TGTGCCAGCAGCCCAGACGCGGACAGTTACGAGCAGTACTTC,CASSPDADSYEQYF
TRBJ2-1,TRBV9,TRBD1,NA,TGTGCCAGCAGCCCCTCGGACAGGGTTTGGGAGCAGTTCTTC,CASSPSDRVWEQFF